This T cell receptor (beta chain) is from a study of blood T cell repertoires in COVID-19. Enrolled through a virtual design, the participants were between roughly 18 and 90 years of age and came from roughly 22 US areas. The ends were cut back, 1 base at V and 2 bases at J, with 3 bases in the middle. Germline V gives CDR1 LGHNA, CDR2 YSLEER. The CDR3 has 13 residues. Generated by immunoSEQ multiplex PCR, the TCRdb table keeps only in-frame clones and is missing some. The sample consists of approximately 270,000 clones, 90% to 95% of them appearing once. Sequencing used PBMCs or T cells enriched from blood (not recorded which). This receptor was identified in a human donor in a cohort exposed to, infected with or recovered from COVID-19 (not recorded which). The donor label of this sample is uncertain. The J gene is TRBJ1-5, the V gene TRBV4-3; D not certain. This CDR3 is CASSQGGNQPQHF. The CDR3 DNA reads TGCGCCAGCAGCCAAGGAGGCAATCAGCCCCAGCATTTT.